These 10 T cell receptor beta chains were sequenced from one sample in a study of blood T cell repertoires in COVID-19. Profiled with immunoSEQ multiplex PCR; TCRdb holds only in-frame clones, not every one. The table includes some 180,000 clones, around 89% detected once. Sequenced: peripheral blood. Source of these receptors: a middle-aged man with active or convalescent COVID-19.

This clone was counted a single time. V gene TRBV6-2 or TRBV6-3 combines with J gene TRBJ2-7; 8 bases fit TRBD1. Germline values: CDR1 MNHEY, CDR2 SVGEGT. The CDR3 sequence is 15 residues long. The V segment lost 6 bases and the J segment 2 bases; nucleotides outside the gene matches: 9. CDR3 loop: CASSRVTTGAYEQYF. The CDR3 nucleotides read TGTGCCAGCAGCCGAGTAACGACAGGGGCCTACGAGCAGTACTTC.

The V gene is TRBV7-2, the J gene TRBJ1-1; D uncertain. CDR1 is SGHTA, CDR2 FQGNSA, per germline. The CDR3 runs to 11 residues. Trimming shortened V by 5 bases and J by 10 bases, and 11 bases separated the two germline ends. The CDR3 sequence: CASSGGFGAFF. Written as DNA, the CDR3 is TGTGCCAGCAGCGGCGGGTTCGGAGCTTTCTTT.

The genes are TRBV5-5 and TRBJ2-3; D is uncertain. Germline-derived CDR1 and CDR2 are SGHKS and YYEKEE (reference sequence). Trimming took 1 base from V and 0 from J, leaving 15 bases between them. The CDR3 sequence is 17 residues long. The CDR3, as DNA: TGTGCCAGCAGCTTGTTTGATGTCGGTAAGAGCACAGATACGCAGTATTTT. Its translation: CASSLFDVGKSTDTQYF.

The CDR3 protein is CASSYLEYEQYF. CDR3 sequence (DNA): TGTGCCAGCAGCTATCTAGAATACGAGCAGTACTTC. The V call is TRBV11-2, the J call TRBJ2-7; D gene ambiguous. Trimming took off 4 bases at V and 4 bases at J, with 8 bases between the two ends. Germline lookup yields CDR1 SGHAT and CDR2 FQNNGV. CDR3 size: 12 residues.

This rearrangement joins TRBV6-2 or TRBV6-3 to TRBJ2-2; D gene uncertain. This CDR3 region has 12 residues. Germline CDR1 and CDR2: MNHEY and SVGEGT. Trimming took off 6 bases at V and 6 bases at J, with 8 bases between the two ends. The CDR3 protein is CASSLYSGELFF. The CDR3 DNA sequence: TGTGCCAGCAGCCTCTACTCCGGGGAGCTGTTTTTT.

The V and J genes are TRBV19 and TRBJ2-3, with 8 bases identical to TRBD2. The CDR3 length is 15 residues. Germline V gene lookup returns CDR1 LNHDA and CDR2 SQIVND (reference sequence). Germline trimming cut 5 bases from V and 1 base from J; bases unmatched to any gene: 5. CDR3 region: CASSSRAGGTDTQYF. Written as DNA, the CDR3 is TGTGCCAGTAGTTCTCGAGCGGGGGGCACAGATACGCAGTATTTT.

J is TRBJ2-7 and V is TRBV2, with 11 bases lining up with TRBD1. Germline values: CDR1 SNHLY, CDR2 FYNNEI. This CDR3 has 13 amino acids. J was trimmed by 4 bases and V by 8 bases; bases with no gene match: 4. The CDR3 sequence: CASLGQGGYEQYF. CDR3 coding DNA: TGTGCCAGCTTGGGACAGGGGGGATACGAGCAGTACTTC.

This chain joins TRBV28 and TRBJ1-6; 7 bases align to TRBD1. The germline CDR1 and CDR2 sequences are MDHEN and SYDVKM. The CDR3 sequence is 17 residues long. The V segment lost 5 bases and the J segment 2 bases; nucleotides outside the gene matches: 9. This CDR3 is CASSLKTGTAYNSPLHF. The CDR3 nucleotides read TGTGCCAGCAGTCTTAAAACCGGGACAGCCTATAATTCACCCCTCCACTTT. Filled out from reference TRBV28 and TRBJ1-6, the complete variable domain reads DVKVTQSSRYLVKRTGEKVFLECVQDMDHENMFWYRQDPGLGLRLIYFSYDVKMKEKGDIPEGYSVSREKKERFSLILESASTNQTSMYLCASSLKTGTAYNSPLHFGNGTRLTVT.

This clone has only one observation. The rearrangement links TRBV5-6 to TRBJ2-3; D unclear. CDR1 and CDR2 (germline): SGHDT, YYEEEE. V was pared by 2 bases and J by 0 bases, with 7 bases between. The CDR3 has 14 amino acids. CDR3 coding DNA: TGTGCCAGCAGCTTAAGCGCCAGCACAGATACGCAGTATTTT. Residues: CASSLSASTDTQYF.

V gene TRBV9 combines with J gene TRBJ1-3, with TRBD1 matching 8 bases. With V trimmed by 4 bases and J by 6 bases, 12 bases remained unmatched. Germline CDR1 and CDR2: SGDLS and YYNGEE. The CDR3 spans 16 residues. CDR3 loop: CASSPHRTGLVNTIYF. Here the CDR3 DNA reads TGTGCCAGCAGCCCCCATAGGACAGGGTTGGTAAACACCATATATTTT.